The sequence of this T cell receptor (beta chain) was determined in a study of blood T cell repertoires in COVID-19 (dated by TCRdb to the early 2020s). Regarding the complete study: The collaborator samples originated in the United States, Italy and Spain and spanned the acute and convalescent phases of COVID-19. The prospective study material was composed of cDNA or gDNA derived from T cells, B-cell-depleted T cells, or PBMCs. Subjects who had been exposed to COVID-19, were actively infected with it, or had recovered from it provided the deeply sampled blood TCRbeta repertoires that made up the dataset. A freely available public database, intended as a resource for researchers studying the immune response to SARS-CoV-2, is where the repertoires were released. Samples came from the ongoing ImmuneRACE study (first 160 participants) plus 1,254 subjects from 6 global collaborators. A de-identified subject ID, COVID-19 status, age in years and sex were almost always included in the sample metadata. Where available, HLA class I and class II types were taken from metadata supplied by the sample provider and were not determined by assay-based typing. The paper's findings and limits, for the study overall: The amount of clinical and demographic metadata varied by source and participant and was provided uncurated.

TCRbeta CDR3 regions were amplified from genomic DNA by means of the immunoSEQ Assay, a bias-controlled multiplex PCR. The published analysis was carried out like this. The number of nucleated cells in each sample was estimated by amplification of reference gene primers within the assay. Sequence reads were collapsed and filtered to measure the absolute abundance of every unique TCRbeta CDR3 rearrangement. For each sample, productive Simpson clonality was calculated as the square root of Simpson's diversity index over productive rearrangements. Held by TCRdb, this immuneACCESS table contains in-frame sequences only and omits some clones. Under half of the omission traces to an unresolved V gene where checked; the cause of the rest is unknown. That table gives V, J and clone size, and the DNA gave D and trimming. This sample gives about 300,000 clones in total; about 93% of them show up just once. The top ten hold 1% to 1.3% of the sample.

Participants in the prospective study were enrolled through a virtual design, were aged roughly 18 to 90 years, and lived in about 25 United States geographic areas. Cohort assignment in the prospective study relied on participant-reported clinical history from a screening survey and a study questionnaire. Recovered participants in ImmuneRACE Cohort 3 were defined by two consecutive negative NP/OP PCR tests, clearance by a healthcare professional, or resolution of symptoms. Mobile phlebotomists in the prospective study collected whole blood, serum and a nasopharyngeal or oropharyngeal swab from every participant. Additional blood draws and questionnaires over an approximately 2-month period could optionally be provided by prospective study participants. Blood samples from the prospective study were shipped frozen or at room temperature prior to DNA extraction. This clone showed up just once. The antigen it recognizes is unknown. Per-base quality was not reported, and no clone a single base away is much larger than it.

The CDR3 numbers 15 residues from cysteine through phenylalanine. Only the CDR3 part of the read is kept: 45 bases, read in frame from the first base. V and J lose 5 bases and 7 bases, and a span of 15 bases separates them. The germline V gene (reference sequence) sets CDR1 to SEHNR and CDR2 to FQNEAQ. This receptor was identified in a woman in her 30s who had recovered from COVID-19. In this chain, TRBV7-9 is recombined with TRBJ1-6; the D segment cannot be called with confidence. Sequencing was done on a sample of PBMCs or T cells enriched from blood (not recorded which). The CDR3 in this case is CASSIGPDSNSPLHF. In nucleotides, the sequence is TGTGCCAGCAGCATCGGGCCGGACTCAAATTCACCCCTCCACTTT. The reference TRBV7-9 and TRBJ1-6 proteins fill in what lies around the CDR3, so the full variable domain reads DTGVSQNPRHKITKRGQNVTFRCDPISEHNRLYWYRQTLGQGPEFLTYFQNEAQLEKSRLLSDRFSAERPKGSFSTLEIQRTEQGDSAMYLCASSIGPDSNSPLHFGNGTRLTVT.